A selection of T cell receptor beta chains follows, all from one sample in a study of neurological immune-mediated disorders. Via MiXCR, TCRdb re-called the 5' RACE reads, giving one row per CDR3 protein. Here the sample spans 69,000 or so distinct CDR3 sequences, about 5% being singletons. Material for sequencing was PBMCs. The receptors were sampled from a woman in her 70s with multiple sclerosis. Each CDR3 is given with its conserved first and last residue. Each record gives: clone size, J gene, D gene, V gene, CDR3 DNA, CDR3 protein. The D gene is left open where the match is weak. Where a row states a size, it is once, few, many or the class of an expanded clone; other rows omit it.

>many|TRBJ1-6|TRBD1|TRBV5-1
TGCGCCAGCCAGACAGGGGCCAGCTATAATTCACCCCTCCACTTT
CASQTGASYNSPLHF
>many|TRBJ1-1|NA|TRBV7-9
TGTGCCAGCAGCTTGTCTCGGTTGGAGAATGAAGCTTTCTTT
CASSLSRLENEAFF
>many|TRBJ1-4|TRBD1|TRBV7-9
TGTGCCAGCAGCCCAGGGACAGGGAGGGAAAAACTGTTTTTT
CASSPGTGREKLFF
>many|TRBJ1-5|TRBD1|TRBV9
TGTGCCAGCAGCGTAAGGGGGCCCGGTAGCAATCAGCCCCAGCATTTT
CASSVRGPGSNQPQHF
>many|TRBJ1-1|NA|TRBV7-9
TGTGCCAGCAGCCACGCGGGGAAGAACACTGAAGCTTTCTTT
CASSHAGKNTEAFF
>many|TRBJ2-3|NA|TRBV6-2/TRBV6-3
TGTGCCAGCAGTTACTCGATAAGGGATACGCAGTATTTT
CASSYSIRDTQYF
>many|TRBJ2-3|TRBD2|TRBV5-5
TGTGCCAGCAGCTTGGCTGCGGGAGAGTTCCGAGATACGCAGTATTTT
CASSLAAGEFRDTQYF
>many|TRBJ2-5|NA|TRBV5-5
TGTGCCAGCAGCTTGATCCCTGCTGTGGAGACCCAGTACTTC
CASSLIPAVETQYF
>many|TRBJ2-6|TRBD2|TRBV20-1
TGCAGTGCGGATAGCGGGGTCTCTGGGGCCAACGTCCTGACTTTC
CSADSGVSGANVLTF
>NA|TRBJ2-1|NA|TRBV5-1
TGCGCCAGCATCGGGGGAGGATCCTACAATGAGCAGTTCTTC
CASIGGGSYNEQFF
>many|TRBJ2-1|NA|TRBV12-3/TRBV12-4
TGTGCCAGCAGTTCTGGGACGGGCCTGGAGGAGCAGTTCTTC
CASSSGTGLEEQFF
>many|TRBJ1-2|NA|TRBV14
TGTGCCAGCAGCCAAGCCTCAGGCGGAGGCTACACCTTC
CASSQASGGGYTF
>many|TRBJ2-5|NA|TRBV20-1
TGCAGTGCTAGAAGGGGGGGAACACAAGAGACCCAGTACTTC
CSARRGGTQETQYF
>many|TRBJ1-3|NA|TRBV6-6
TGTGCCAGCAGTCGAAAACAGGTGGTTGGAAACACCATATATTTT
CASSRKQVVGNTIYF
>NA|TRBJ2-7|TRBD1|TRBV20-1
TGCAGTGCTCCCACAGGGGCCGAGCAGTACTTC
CSAPTGAEQYF
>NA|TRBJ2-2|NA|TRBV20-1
TGCAGTGCTCGACCTGGGGGCGCTGGCGGGGAGCTGTTTTTT
CSARPGGAGGELFF
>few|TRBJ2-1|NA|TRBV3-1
TGTGCCAGCAGCCCCCTCCCCTACAATGAGCAGTTCTTC
CASSPLPYNEQFF
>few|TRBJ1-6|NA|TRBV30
TGTGCCTGGAGCCGAAGGATATCTGGAGGGTCACCCCTCAACTTT
CAWSRRISGGSPLNF
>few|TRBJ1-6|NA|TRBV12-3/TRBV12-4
TGTGCCAGCAGTTTAATGCCCTATAATTCACCCCTCCACTTT
CASSLMPYNSPLHF
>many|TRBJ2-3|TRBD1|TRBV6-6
TGTGCCAGCAGTACGCAGGGGGCAGGCACAGATACGCAGTATTTT
CASSTQGAGTDTQYF
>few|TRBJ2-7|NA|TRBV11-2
TGTGCCAGCAGCAAGGGGCAGACCTACGAGCAGTACTTC
CASSKGQTYEQYF
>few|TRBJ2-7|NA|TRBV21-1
TGTGCCAGCACCCAAGGGCAGGGGATGAACGAGCAGTACTTC
CASTQGQGMNEQYF
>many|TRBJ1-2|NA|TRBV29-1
TGCAGCGTTGACCGGCAGCCCTTCTCCTACACCTTC
CSVDRQPFSYTF
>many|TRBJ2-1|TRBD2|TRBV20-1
TGCAGTGCTCGTAGCGGGAGGAACAATGAGCAGTTCTTC
CSARSGRNNEQFF
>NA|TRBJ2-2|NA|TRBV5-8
TGTGCCAGCAGCTTGGACCAGGGCGGCCGGGAGCTGTTTTTT
CASSLDQGGRELFF
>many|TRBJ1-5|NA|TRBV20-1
TGCAGTGCTAGAGATCAAGGGGGGGCAAGCAATCAGCCCCAGCATTTT
CSARDQGGASNQPQHF
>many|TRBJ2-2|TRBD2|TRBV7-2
TGTGCCAGCAGCTTATTACCTAGCGGGACCCCTGAAGAGCTGTTTTTT
CASSLLPSGTPEELFF
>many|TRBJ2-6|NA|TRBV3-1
TGTGCCAGCAGCCAACCCCACACGGGGGCCAACGTCCTGACTTTC
CASSQPHTGANVLTF
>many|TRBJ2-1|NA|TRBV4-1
TGCGCCAGCAGCCAAGCGGGAGTGCGGAACAATGAGCAGTTCTTC
CASSQAGVRNNEQFF
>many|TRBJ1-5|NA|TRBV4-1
TGCGCCAGCAGCCAAGATCTGGCCAGACGGGGTCAGCCCCAGCATTTT
CASSQDLARRGQPQHF
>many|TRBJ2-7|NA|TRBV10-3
TGTGCCATCAGTGCTGGGTCTCACGAGCAGTACTTC
CAISAGSHEQYF
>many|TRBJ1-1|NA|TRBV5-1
TGCGCCAGCAGCTTAAACACCCTGAACACTGAAGCTTTCTTT
CASSLNTLNTEAFF
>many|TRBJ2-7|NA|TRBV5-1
TGCGCCAGCAGCTCCTCAGGGGACGAGCAGTACTTC
CASSSSGDEQYF
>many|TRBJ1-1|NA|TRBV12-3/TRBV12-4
TGTGCCAGCAGCTTATGGGAGGGGAATGAAGCTTTCTTT
CASSLWEGNEAFF
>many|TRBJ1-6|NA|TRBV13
TGTGCCAGCAGCTTAGTTTTAGCGGCAGGGGATTCACCCCTCCACTTT
CASSLVLAAGDSPLHF
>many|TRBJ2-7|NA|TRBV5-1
TGCGCCAGCAGCTTGGCCGACGGGCGCCACGAGCAGTACTTC
CASSLADGRHEQYF
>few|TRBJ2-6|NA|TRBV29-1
TGCAGCGTTGTGGGTTGGGGGACTGGGGCCAACGTCCTGACTTTC
CSVVGWGTGANVLTF
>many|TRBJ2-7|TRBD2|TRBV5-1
TGCGCCAGCAGCTTGATTTTATCGGCTAGCGGGAGTTTCGAGCAGTACTTC
CASSLILSASGSFEQYF
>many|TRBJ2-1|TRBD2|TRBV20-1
TGCAGTGCTCAAGATCCAGCGGGAGGCTACAATGAGCAGTTCTTC
CSAQDPAGGYNEQFF
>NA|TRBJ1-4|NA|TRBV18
TGTGCCAGCTCACCTCAGTCTGAAAAACTGTTTTTT
CASSPQSEKLFF
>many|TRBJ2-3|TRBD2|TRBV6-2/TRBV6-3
TGTGCCAGCAACCGAATAGCGGGAGGCCAGGGCACAGATACGCAGTATTTT
CASNRIAGGQGTDTQYF
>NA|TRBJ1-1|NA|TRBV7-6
TGTGCCAGCAGCTTAAGGTGGGGTGAGGGCACTGAAGCTTTCTTT
CASSLRWGEGTEAFF
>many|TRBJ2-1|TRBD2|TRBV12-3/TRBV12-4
TGTGCCAGCCGAATCTCAGGCGGGAGCTCCTACAATGAGCAGTTCTTC
CASRISGGSSYNEQFF
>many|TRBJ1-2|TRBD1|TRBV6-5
TGTGCCAGCAGTTACTCGATCCGACAGGGAGTGCGGATTGACTATGGCTACACCTTC
CASSYSIRQGVRIDYGYTF
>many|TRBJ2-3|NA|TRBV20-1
TGCAGTGCTAGAGATCGGCCGAGACGGGACGGCCCTAGGGGAGATACGCAGTATTTT
CSARDRPRRDGPRGDTQYF
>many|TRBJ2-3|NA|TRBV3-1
TGTGCCAGCAGCCAGGAGGCAAATACGCAGTATTTT
CASSQEANTQYF
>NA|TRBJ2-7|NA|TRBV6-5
TGTGCCAGCAGTCGTCACAGGGACGAGCAGTACTTC
CASSRHRDEQYF
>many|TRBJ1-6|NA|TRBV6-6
TGTGCCAGCAGCACAAACTCCAGGAATTCACCCCTCCACTTT
CASSTNSRNSPLHF
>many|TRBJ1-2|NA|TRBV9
TGTGCCAGCAGCGTAGGTTCCTCCCCGAAGGCAGATGGCTACACCTTC
CASSVGSSPKADGYTF
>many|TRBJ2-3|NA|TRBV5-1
TGCGCCAGCAGCTTTGGGGGAGAGGTGGCGGGCACAGATACGCAGTATTTT
CASSFGGEVAGTDTQYF
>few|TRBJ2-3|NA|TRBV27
TGTGCCAGCAGTCCCAGCGACAGGCTAGGGGCAGATACGCAGTATTTT
CASSPSDRLGADTQYF
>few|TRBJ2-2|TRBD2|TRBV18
TGTGCCAGCTCACCCCCACGACTAGCGGGAAATACCGGGGAGCTGTTTTTT
CASSPPRLAGNTGELFF
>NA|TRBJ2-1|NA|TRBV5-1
TGCGCCAGCAGCTTGGAAGGGGGACCGAGCTCCCACAATGAGCAGTTCTTC
CASSLEGGPSSHNEQFF
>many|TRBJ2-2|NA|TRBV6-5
TGTGCCAGCAGTTCCCCATTCACCGGGGAGCTGTTTTTT
CASSSPFTGELFF